Following are 29 T cell receptor beta chains from one sample sequenced in a study of blood T cell repertoires in COVID-19. The data were produced by immunoSEQ multiplex PCR, yet TCRdb's version contains in-frame clones alone and is incomplete. In the table there are 150,000 or so clones, roughly 90% of which are singletons. Sequenced material: PBMCs or T cells enriched from blood (not recorded which). The receptors here all came from a woman in her 50s who had recovered from COVID-19.

The chain joins TRBV4-2 to TRBJ2-7; TRBD1 matches at 11 bases. The CDR3 spans 15 residues. The J segment lost 2 bases and the V segment lost 5 bases, leaving 5 bases of the junction unmatched. The germline CDR1 and CDR2 sequences are LGHNA and YNFKEQ. This chain's CDR3 is CASSSPGQGAYEQYF. The CDR3 DNA reads TGTGCCAGCAGCTCGCCGGGACAGGGGGCCTACGAGCAGTACTTC.

The V and J genes are TRBV21-1 and TRBJ1-2; the table calls TRBD1, which could not be checked here. TRBV21-1 counts as a pseudogene. This CDR3 region has 12 residues. The CDR3 loop is CASSDRDYGYTF. In DNA form, the CDR3 reads TGTGCCAGCTCGGACAGGGATTATGGCTACACCTTC.

This rearrangement joins TRBV9 to TRBJ2-1, with TRBD2 as a possible D gene (5 bases). The CDR3 is 15 amino acids. CDR1 is SGDLS, CDR2 YYNGEE, per germline. The V and J ends lost 0 bases and 4 bases respectively, with 11 bases between them. For the CDR3, the DNA is TGTGCCAGCAGCGTAGCAAGCGGTGTATACAATGAGCAGTTCTTC. Its translation is CASSVASGVYNEQFF.

CDR3 nucleotide sequence: TGTGCCAGCAGGCGGACAGTCGGGACTGAAGCTTTCTTT. Protein sequence: CASRRTVGTEAFF. The V and J genes are TRBV2 and TRBJ1-1; TRBD1 might be the D (6 bases). This CDR3 comprises 13 residues. V was trimmed by 6 bases and J by 5 bases, leaving 13 bases between them. Germline V gene sequence: CDR1 SNHLY, CDR2 FYNNEI.

This clone appeared a single time. The J gene is TRBJ1-4, the V gene TRBV27, with TRBD1 matching 11 bases. The CDR3 has 13 amino acids. Germline CDR1 and CDR2: MNHEY and SMNVEV (reference sequence). Trimming removed 9 bases from V and 5 bases from J; junction bases left unmatched: 2. In DNA form, the CDR3 reads TGTGCCAGTAGGGACAGGGGGAATGAAAAACTGTTTTTT. Amino acid sequence: CASRDRGNEKLFF. Looking up the rest from reference TRBV27 and TRBJ1-4 gives the full variable domain: EAQVTQNPRYLITVTGKKLTVTCSQNMNHEYMSWYRQDPGLGLRQIYYSMNVEVTDKGDVPEGYKVSRKEKRNFPLILESPSPNQTSLYFCASRDRGNEKLFFGSGTQLSVL.

The chain is built from TRBV19 and TRBJ1-2; D may be TRBD1 (5 bases). The CDR3 runs 13 residues. Between the trimmed V and J ends, which lost 4 bases and 3 bases, there was a span of 9 bases. Germline V gives CDR1 LNHDA, CDR2 SQIVND (reference sequence). This CDR3 reads CASSKQDHYGYTF. The CDR3 DNA reads as TGTGCCAGTAGTAAACAGGACCACTATGGCTACACCTTC.

The chain carries TRBV7-2 and TRBJ2-2; the match to TRBD2 covers 12 bases. V trimming: 5 bases; J trimming: 5 bases; junction bases outside the gene matches: 6. The germline V gene has CDR1 SGHTA and CDR2 FQGNSA. The CDR3 runs to 16 residues. The CDR3 nucleotides are TGTGCCAGCAGCACAGCAACTAGCGGGAGGACCGGGGAGCTGTTTTTT. Amino acids: CASSTATSGRTGELFF.

The chain combines TRBV6-2 or TRBV6-3 with TRBJ2-5; D may be TRBD2 (6 bases). Germline V gene lookup returns CDR1 MNHEY and CDR2 SVGEGT. V lost 2 bases and J 4 bases, leaving 11 bases between the germline ends. The CDR3 sequence is 14 residues long. CDR3: CASSYGGRLETQYF. DNA of the CDR3: TGTGCCAGCAGTTACGGAGGGCGATTAGAGACCCAGTACTTC.

The chain links TRBV4-2 to TRBJ1-1, with D uncertain. V lost 0 bases, J lost 4 bases, and 12 bases lay in between. This CDR3 region has 15 residues. Germline-derived CDR1 and CDR2 are LGHNA and YNFKEQ. CDR3 DNA: TGTGCCAGCAGCCAAGAGGTGGCAGAATCCACTGAAGCTTTCTTT. Translated, it gives CASSQEVAESTEAFF.

V usage is TRBV4-3 and J usage is TRBJ2-3; a possible D gene is TRBD1 (7 bases). Between the trimmed V and J ends, which lost 1 base and 2 bases, there was a span of 13 bases. This CDR3 comprises 16 residues. Germline V gives CDR1 LGHNA, CDR2 YSLEER. CDR3: CASSQGQGGFTDTQYF. The CDR3 nucleotides read TGCGCCAGCAGCCAAGGTCAGGGGGGTTTCACAGATACGCAGTATTTT.

This rearrangement joins TRBV5-6 to TRBJ1-2, with TRBD1 as a possible D gene (6 bases). CDR3 length: 11 residues. The V and J ends lost 4 bases and 7 bases respectively, with 8 bases between them. Germline lookup yields CDR1 SGHDT and CDR2 YYEEEE. The CDR3: CASSLGAGYTF. CDR3 nucleotides: TGTGCCAGCAGCCTGGGGGCTGGCTACACCTTC.

This chain joins TRBV6-2 or TRBV6-3 and TRBJ1-5; 9 positions agree with TRBD1. V trimming: 4 bases; J trimming: 0 bases; junction bases outside the gene matches: 4. The CDR3 has 16 residues. Germline V gene lookup returns CDR1 MNHEY and CDR2 SVGEGT. The CDR3 loop reads CASSSGTGFSNQPQHF. The CDR3, as DNA: TGTGCCAGCAGTTCGGGGACAGGGTTTAGCAATCAGCCCCAGCATTTT.

V is TRBV12-5 and J is TRBJ2-3; 10 bases are a match to TRBD2. The CDR3 extends over 19 amino acids. The V segment lost 5 bases and the J segment 1 base; nucleotides outside the gene matches: 15. Germline CDR1 reads LGHNT; CDR2 reads FRNRAP. CDR3 loop: CASGPGRIILAGGTDTQYF. In nucleotides, the CDR3 is TGTGCTAGTGGTCCAGGGCGGATAATTCTAGCGGGGGGCACAGATACGCAGTATTTT.

The genes are TRBV19 and TRBJ2-7, with D possibly being TRBD1 (5 bases). The CDR3 spans 14 residues. The V end lost 3 bases, the J end lost 2 bases, and 11 bases lay between the germline ends. CDR1 and CDR2 from the germline V gene are LNHDA and SQIVND (reference sequence). This chain's CDR3 is CASSMQGRTYEQYF. The CDR3 nucleotides read TGTGCCAGTAGTATGCAGGGTCGGACCTACGAGCAGTACTTC.

This clone was recorded a few times. The chain carries TRBV7-9 and TRBJ1-1; no definite D call. This CDR3 comprises 15 residues. V dropped 2 bases and J dropped 1 base, with 11 bases sitting between them. Looked up from germline, CDR1 is SEHNR and CDR2 is FQNEAQ (reference sequence). The CDR3 nucleotides are TGTGCCAGCAGCTTACTCGTACCCGGGAACACTGAAGCTTTCTTT. The encoded protein is CASSLLVPGNTEAFF.

V is TRBV9 and J is TRBJ1-1, with D possibly matching TRBD1 (5 bases). V lost 0 bases to trimming and J lost 6 bases, with 21 bases between them. This CDR3 is built from 17 residues. CDR1 SGDLS and CDR2 YYNGEE come from the germline V gene. The DNA of the CDR3 is TGTGCCAGCAGCGTAGTAGGCCCCCAGGGCAGGGAGGCTGAAGCTTTCTTT. Translating it yields CASSVVGPQGREAEAFF.

The gene calls are TRBV6-2 or TRBV6-3 and TRBJ2-7; 8 bases map to TRBD1. Germline V gene data show CDR1 as MNHEY and CDR2 as SVGEGT. J lost 3 bases, V lost 5 bases, and 3 bases had no gene match. The CDR3 is 13 amino acids. The CDR3 DNA reads as TGTGCCAGCAGTCAACAGGGGGGCTACGAGCAGTACTTC. Amino acid sequence: CASSQQGGYEQYF.

This clone appeared a single time. The chain combines TRBV5-6 with TRBJ1-5, with TRBD1 identical over 7 bases. Trimming took 3 bases from V and 4 from J; bases not matched to a gene: 10. The CDR3 is 16 amino acids. Germline-derived CDR1 and CDR2 are SGHDT and YYEEEE. The CDR3 region has the DNA TGTGCCAGCAGCTATACCGGACAGGCGTCTAATCAGCCCCAGCATTTT. Translated, it gives CASSYTGQASNQPQHF.

This sequence joins TRBV21-1 and TRBJ1-2. TRBV21-1 is reported as a pseudogene. CDR3 length: 15 residues. The CDR3 DNA reads TGTGCCAGCAGCAAAGTGGGGGGGGCAAACTATGGCTACACCTTC. Protein: CASSKVGGANYGYTF.

The gene calls are TRBV6-5 and TRBJ1-6, with TRBD1 matching over 7 bases. V was pared by 4 bases and J by 7 bases, with 4 bases of the junction left unmatched. The germline gives CDR1 MNHEY, CDR2 SVGAGI. CDR3 length: 14 residues. The CDR3 protein is CASSLGQLNSPLHF. In DNA, the CDR3 is TGTGCCAGCAGTTTGGGACAGTTAAATTCACCCCTCCACTTT.

The V call is TRBV7-9, the J call TRBJ1-1; 11 bases line up with TRBD1. V dropped 5 bases and J dropped 5; count of bases not matched to a gene: 10. From germline, CDR1 is SEHNR and CDR2 FQNEAQ (reference sequence). This CDR3 comprises 16 residues. In DNA, the CDR3 is TGTGCCAGCAGCCCGGGACAGGGGGAGAAGAGAACTGAAGCTTTCTTT. Residues: CASSPGQGEKRTEAFF.

The V call is TRBV4-3, the J call TRBJ2-7; tentatively, D is TRBD1 (5 bases). V was clipped by 4 bases and J by 6 bases, with 13 bases between them. The CDR3 sequence is 13 residues long. CDR1 and CDR2 (germline): LGHNA, YSLEER. The CDR3 sequence: CASSPRVGVEQYF. The DNA for the CDR3 is TGCGCCAGCAGCCCCCGGGTAGGGGTCGAGCAGTACTTC.

The rearrangement links TRBV6-4 to TRBJ1-1; TRBD1 might be the D (5 bases). The ends were cut back, 6 bases at V and 3 bases at J, with 11 bases in the middle. The CDR3 covers 13 residues. Germline-derived CDR1 and CDR2 are MRHNA and SNTAGT. The DNA for the CDR3 is TGTGCCAGCAGCAGGGAAGAGTACACTGAAGCTTTCTTT. Protein product: CASSREEYTEAFF.

The chain is built from TRBV5-1 and TRBJ1-4; D is unclear. Trimming removed 4 bases at V and 7 bases at J, with 14 bases between. From germline, CDR1 is SGHRS and CDR2 YFSETQ. The CDR3 extends over 14 amino acids. The CDR3 DNA reads TGCGCCAGCAGCCTCGATACAACCCTTGAAAAACTGTTTTTT. This gives the protein CASSLDTTLEKLFF.

This sequence joins TRBV7-2 and TRBJ1-5, with no clear D. CDR3 size: 14 residues. Germline values: CDR1 SGHTA, CDR2 FQGNSA. V was cut by 5 bases and J by 1 base, with 9 bases left in between. CDR3 in DNA: TGTGCCAGCAGCCCGGTGTACAGCAATCAGCCCCAGCATTTT. It is translated as CASSPVYSNQPQHF.

In this sample, this clone turned up once. This chain uses TRBV6-2 or TRBV6-3 with TRBJ2-1; 8 positions agree with TRBD1. The length of the CDR3 is 15 residues. V gave up 5 bases and J gave up 2 bases; unmatched junction bases: 5. Looked up from germline, CDR1 is MNHEY and CDR2 is SVGEGT. CDR3 protein: CASSKAGGAYNEQFF. DNA for the CDR3: TGTGCCAGCAGTAAAGCAGGGGGCGCCTACAATGAGCAGTTCTTC.

This clone has just one count. This chain uses TRBV24-1 with TRBJ1-3; D call uncertain. Germline assignment: CDR1 KGHDR and CDR2 SFDVKD. Deletions cut 3 bases from V and 0 bases from J, with 8 bases between. CDR3 length: 15 residues. The CDR3 reads CATSDPRGSGNTIYF. The CDR3 coding sequence is TGTGCCACCAGTGATCCCCGGGGCTCTGGAAACACCATATATTTT.

The V gene is TRBV12-3 or TRBV12-4, the J gene TRBJ2-1; 7 positions agree with TRBD2. V dropped 4 bases and J dropped 12; count of bases not matched to a gene: 9. CDR3 length: 13 amino acids. The CDR3 DNA sequence: TGTGCCAGCAGTTCGGACGGGGGGTTGTGGCAGTTCTTC. As protein: CASSSDGGLWQFF.

V usage is TRBV15 and J usage is TRBJ2-5, with D perhaps matching TRBD1 (6 bases). The ends were cut back, 1 base at V and 2 bases at J, with 14 bases in the middle. The CDR3 is 16 amino acids. From germline, CDR1 is LNHNV and CDR2 YYDKDF (reference sequence). CDR3 protein: CATSRGGNRAQETQYF. CDR3 nucleotide sequence: TGTGCCACCAGCAGAGGGGGAAACAGGGCGCAAGAGACCCAGTACTTC.